This T cell receptor (beta chain) was sequenced for a study of cytomegalovirus exposure and HLA in healthy donors. Vbeta (60) and Jbeta (13) primers were used in the PCR. The method was immunoSEQ multiplex PCR; TCRdb's version includes in-frame clones alone and lacks a portion of them. This table holds around 99,000 clones, roughly 63% found once. Study-wide points: Among the CMV-associated chains, three were confirmed in vitro as specific for CMV antigens.

A remark on this clone: Its cognate antigen is unknown.

Sequences were obtained from PBMCs. The TCR comes from a woman aged 30 to 39 in good health and CMV-seronegative.

The CDR3 protein is CASSVGYRDRGPIGTEAFF. CDR3 coding DNA: TGTGCCAGCAGCGTAGGATATCGGGACAGGGGCCCCATTGGGACTGAAGCTTTCTTT. The chain employs TRBV9 and TRBJ1-1, with 10 bases fitting TRBD1. Germline values: CDR1 SGDLS, CDR2 YYNGEE. V was clipped by 0 bases and J by 5 bases; unmatched bases: 16. This CDR3 has 19 amino acids.